The 5 T cell receptor beta chains reported below all come from one sample, sequenced in a study of cytomegalovirus exposure and HLA in healthy donors. Repertoires were generated with immunoSEQ multiplex PCR, while TCRdb's copy carries only in-frame clones and drops some. The sample holds 55,000 to 65,000 clones, over 85% seen once. The source material was PBMCs. The receptors derive from a man younger than 35 in good health and CMV-seronegative.

The CDR3 DNA is TGTGCCAGCAGTTTTAGCGGGAGGGGCACCGGGGAGCTGTTTTTT. This translates into CASSFSGRGTGELFF. The chain recombines TRBV27 with TRBJ2-2; 11 bases align to TRBD2. The CDR3 length is 15 residues. CDR1 MNHEY and CDR2 SMNVEV come from the germline V gene (reference sequence). The junction had 1 base not matched to a gene; V was cut back by 3 bases and J by 4 bases.

The chain combines TRBV5-1 with TRBJ2-2, with a tentative D call TRBD2 (6 bases). The CDR3 runs to 17 residues. Looked up from germline, CDR1 is SGHRS and CDR2 is YFSETQ. V gave up 3 bases and J gave up 0 bases, with 15 bases separating them. CDR3 nucleotides: TGCGCCAGCAGCTCCGGACTAAAGTTCGCGAACACCGGGGAGCTGTTTTTT. As protein: CASSSGLKFANTGELFF.

The chain has TRBV5-4 and TRBJ2-6; 8 bases fit TRBD1. J lost 0 bases, V lost 5 bases, and 4 bases had no gene match. CDR3 length equals 16 residues. CDR1 and CDR2 (germline): SGHNT, YYREEE (reference sequence). This CDR3 reads CASSPGTGSGANVLTF. The CDR3 DNA is TGTGCCAGCAGTCCCGGGACAGGCTCTGGGGCCAACGTCCTGACTTTC.

This sequence joins TRBV7-2 and TRBJ2-2, with D possibly TRBD1 on 6 matching bases. V gave up 6 bases and J gave up 7 bases, with 12 bases separating them. The CDR3 sequence is 13 residues long. Per germline, CDR1 SGHTA and CDR2 FQGNSA. The CDR3 reads CASRPTGFGELFF. The CDR3 DNA follows: TGTGCCAGCAGACCTACAGGGTTCGGGGAGCTGTTTTTT.

The V and J genes are TRBV11-3 and TRBJ1-2; D unresolved. The ends were cut back, 0 bases at V and 7 bases at J, with 12 bases in the middle. This CDR3 has 14 residues. Germline-derived CDR1 and CDR2 are SGHNT and YENEEA. The CDR3 here is CASSLDANGFGYTF. The CDR3 DNA is TGTGCCAGCAGCTTAGACGCGAACGGTTTTGGCTACACCTTC.